The rows below give T cell receptor beta chains drawn from one sample of a study of identical twins. TCRdb reprocessed the 5' RACE reads via MiXCR and lists one record per CDR3 protein. The sample contains some 760,000 distinct CDR3 sequences, roughly 20% of which appear only once. The data were also submitted as part of a second study, on T cells expressing NK-cell markers.

Sequences were obtained from PBMCs. The receptors shown here come from a woman in her late teens or twenties in good health. Both conserved end residues are part of each CDR3. The order of the fields is CDR3 DNA, CDR3 protein, D gene, J gene, clone size, V gene. D genes are given only for firm matches. Size values are once, few and many counts, or a class for expanded clones, and some rows have none.

CDR3 DNA: TGTGCCAGCAGGTACCTAGCGGGAGGTGGCGATGAGCAGTTCTTC
CDR3 protein: CASRYLAGGGDEQFF
D gene: TRBD2
J gene: TRBJ2-1
clone size: few
V gene: TRBV2

CDR3 DNA: TGTGCCACCAGTAACGACAGGGGAGAGACCCAGTACTTC
CDR3 protein: CATSNDRGETQYF
D gene: TRBD1
J gene: TRBJ2-5
clone size: few
V gene: TRBV24-1

CDR3 DNA: TGTGCCAGCAGACGTACAGGGGAGCAGCCCCAGCATTTT
CDR3 protein: CASRRTGEQPQHF
D gene: TRBD1
J gene: TRBJ1-5
clone size: NA
V gene: TRBV7-8

CDR3 DNA: TGTGCCAGCAGTTTGAACGGGGACAGGGCTGAAGGACTGTTTTTT
CDR3 protein: CASSLNGDRAEGLFF
D gene: TRBD1
J gene: TRBJ1-4
clone size: few
V gene: TRBV12-3/TRBV12-4

CDR3 DNA: TGCAGTGCCGCCGAGCTTAGCGTGTCCTACGAGCAGTACTTC
CDR3 protein: CSAAELSVSYEQYF
D gene: NA
J gene: TRBJ2-7
clone size: NA
V gene: TRBV20-1

CDR3 DNA: TGTGCCAGCAGTCCCCTGGGGGCGAACACTGAAGCTTTCTTT
CDR3 protein: CASSPLGANTEAFF
D gene: NA
J gene: TRBJ1-1
clone size: few
V gene: TRBV5-1

CDR3 DNA: TGTGCCAGCAGCCTTCCTGGGGATACGCAGTATTTT
CDR3 protein: CASSLPGDTQYF
D gene: NA
J gene: TRBJ2-3
clone size: many
V gene: TRBV7-8

CDR3 DNA: TGTGCCAGCAGTCCCTCAGGGCTAGCGGGGGGGTACGAATCCTACGAGCAGTACTTC
CDR3 protein: CASSPSGLAGGYESYEQYF
D gene: TRBD2
J gene: TRBJ2-7
clone size: NA
V gene: TRBV7-6

CDR3 DNA: TGTGCCACCAGGGTGAAAGGGACTAGCGGCCGGTGTGTCTCCTACAATGAGCAGTTCTTC
CDR3 protein: CATRVKGTSGRCVSYNEQFF
D gene: TRBD2
J gene: TRBJ2-1
clone size: few
V gene: TRBV24-1

CDR3 DNA: TGCAGTGCCCAAACGACTAGCGGGAGGTCAGATACGCAGTATTTT
CDR3 protein: CSAQTTSGRSDTQYF
D gene: TRBD2
J gene: TRBJ2-3
clone size: NA
V gene: TRBV20-1

CDR3 DNA: TGTGCCAGCAATCCACAGGGGGGAAATACGCAGTATTTT
CDR3 protein: CASNPQGGNTQYF
D gene: TRBD1
J gene: TRBJ2-3
clone size: few
V gene: TRBV11-2

CDR3 DNA: TGTGCCAGCAGTTACCCGCCGGGACAGGGCCATAATTCACCCCTCCACTTT
CDR3 protein: CASSYPPGQGHNSPLHF
D gene: TRBD1
J gene: TRBJ1-6
clone size: NA
V gene: TRBV6-5

CDR3 DNA: TGTGCCTGGAGTATCTTTAATGAGCAGTTCTTC
CDR3 protein: CAWSIFNEQFF
D gene: NA
J gene: TRBJ2-1
clone size: once
V gene: TRBV30

CDR3 DNA: TGTGCCAGCAGCTACGAGCGGGGGAGAGATACGCAGTATTTT
CDR3 protein: CASSYERGRDTQYF
D gene: TRBD2
J gene: TRBJ2-3
clone size: NA
V gene: TRBV7-2

CDR3 DNA: TGCGCCAGCAGCTTGGTGTCCCCACGGCCCCGGAATGAGCAGTTCTTC
CDR3 protein: CASSLVSPRPRNEQFF
D gene: NA
J gene: TRBJ2-1
clone size: NA
V gene: TRBV5-1

CDR3 DNA: TGTGCCAGCAGTTACAGAACAGGGGGAGGCACTGAAGCTTTCTTT
CDR3 protein: CASSYRTGGGTEAFF
D gene: TRBD1
J gene: TRBJ1-1
clone size: few
V gene: TRBV6-5

CDR3 DNA: TGTGCCAGCTCACCAGGGGACCAGGGAAGGTGGGACACTGAAGCTTTCTTT
CDR3 protein: CASSPGDQGRWDTEAFF
D gene: NA
J gene: TRBJ1-1
clone size: NA
V gene: TRBV18

CDR3 DNA: TGTGCCAGCAGCATAAACTTTGGGGTTACCTACGAGCAGTACTTC
CDR3 protein: CASSINFGVTYEQYF
D gene: NA
J gene: TRBJ2-7
clone size: NA
V gene: TRBV7-2

CDR3 DNA: TGTGCCATCAGTGGGAGCATACGGGATGAGCAGTTCTTC
CDR3 protein: CAISGSIRDEQFF
D gene: NA
J gene: TRBJ2-1
clone size: NA
V gene: TRBV10-3

CDR3 DNA: TGCGCCAGCAGCTTCGGTTCTAATTCACCCCTCCACTTT
CDR3 protein: CASSFGSNSPLHF
D gene: NA
J gene: TRBJ1-6
clone size: few
V gene: TRBV5-1

CDR3 DNA: TGTGCCAGCAGCCCTTCCGGGACAGACTCCTACGAGCAGTACTTC
CDR3 protein: CASSPSGTDSYEQYF
D gene: TRBD1
J gene: TRBJ2-7
clone size: NA
V gene: TRBV6-1

CDR3 DNA: TGTGCCAGCAGCTTCTCCGGGACTCGCAATGAGCAGTTCTTC
CDR3 protein: CASSFSGTRNEQFF
D gene: NA
J gene: TRBJ2-1
clone size: many
V gene: TRBV12-3/TRBV12-4

CDR3 DNA: TGTGCCAGCAGACCCAACGGACAGGGAGTAGCGAACACCGGGGAGCTGTTTTTT
CDR3 protein: CASRPNGQGVANTGELFF
D gene: TRBD1
J gene: TRBJ2-2
clone size: few
V gene: TRBV6-1

CDR3 DNA: TGTGCCAGCAGCTTATCGGGACAGGGGGAAACTGAAGCTTTCTTT
CDR3 protein: CASSLSGQGETEAFF
D gene: TRBD1
J gene: TRBJ1-1
clone size: NA
V gene: TRBV7-6

CDR3 DNA: TGTGCCAGCAGCCAAGATAGGGCTAGCGGATACGAGCAGTACTTC
CDR3 protein: CASSQDRASGYEQYF
D gene: TRBD2
J gene: TRBJ2-7
clone size: NA
V gene: TRBV4-2

CDR3 DNA: TGCGCCAGCAGACCATCGACTAGCGGGTACAAAAACATTCAGTACTTC
CDR3 protein: CASRPSTSGYKNIQYF
D gene: TRBD2
J gene: TRBJ2-4
clone size: NA
V gene: TRBV10-2

CDR3 DNA: TGCAGTGCGAGGAGGGGGTCGTACCGCTCCTACAATGAGCAGTTCTTC
CDR3 protein: CSARRGSYRSYNEQFF
D gene: NA
J gene: TRBJ2-1
clone size: NA
V gene: TRBV20-1

CDR3 DNA: TGTGCCTGGGCGTGGGGTGTCAACGAGCAGTACTTC
CDR3 protein: CAWAWGVNEQYF
D gene: NA
J gene: TRBJ2-7
clone size: NA
V gene: TRBV30

CDR3 DNA: TGTGCCAGCAGGCCCTGGACAGGACGGAACACTGAAGCTTTCTTT
CDR3 protein: CASRPWTGRNTEAFF
D gene: TRBD1
J gene: TRBJ1-1
clone size: NA
V gene: TRBV6-2/TRBV6-3

CDR3 DNA: TGTGCCAGCTCCCGCTTACCGACTAGCGGGAGTTGGGACAATGAGCAGTTCTTC
CDR3 protein: CASSRLPTSGSWDNEQFF
D gene: TRBD2
J gene: TRBJ2-1
clone size: NA
V gene: TRBV18

CDR3 DNA: TGTGCCAGCAGCTTCGTTCATTCCTACGAGCAGTACTTC
CDR3 protein: CASSFVHSYEQYF
D gene: NA
J gene: TRBJ2-7
clone size: NA
V gene: TRBV7-9

CDR3 DNA: TGCGCCAGCAGCTTGGGACAGGGTTTAGCTGAAGCTTTCTTT
CDR3 protein: CASSLGQGLAEAFF
D gene: TRBD1
J gene: TRBJ1-1
clone size: few
V gene: TRBV5-1

CDR3 DNA: TGTGCCAGCAGCGTAGGGACTACCACCTCCTACAATGAGCGGTTCTTC
CDR3 protein: CASSVGTTTSYNERFF
D gene: NA
J gene: TRBJ2-1
clone size: NA
V gene: TRBV9

CDR3 DNA: TGTGCCAGCAGCTTAGGACCGTTGAGGGGAGTGCGTACCGGTGGGGCCAAAAACATTCAGTACTTC
CDR3 protein: CASSLGPLRGVRTGGAKNIQYF
D gene: NA
J gene: TRBJ2-4
clone size: NA
V gene: TRBV11-3

CDR3 DNA: TGTGCCAGCAGCTTAAGGGGTAGTTCAGAGGAGCAGTACTTC
CDR3 protein: CASSLRGSSEEQYF
D gene: NA
J gene: TRBJ2-7
clone size: NA
V gene: TRBV7-6

CDR3 DNA: TGCGCCAGCAGGCAAGCATTTTCTTCGGAGGAATCTGAGCAGTTCTTC
CDR3 protein: CASRQAFSSEESEQFF
D gene: NA
J gene: TRBJ2-1
clone size: NA
V gene: TRBV4-3

CDR3 DNA: TGCAGTGCTAGAGGCTCGGGGGGGGCTGGCAATCAGCCCCAGCATTTT
CDR3 protein: CSARGSGGAGNQPQHF
D gene: NA
J gene: TRBJ1-5
clone size: NA
V gene: TRBV20-1

CDR3 DNA: TGTGCCAGCAGCTTAGTTCCGGGGGACTCTGGAAACACCATATATTTT
CDR3 protein: CASSLVPGDSGNTIYF
D gene: NA
J gene: TRBJ1-3
clone size: many
V gene: TRBV7-2

CDR3 DNA: TGCGCCAGCAGCAAGACGCTGGACAGCTCCTACGAGCAGTACTTC
CDR3 protein: CASSKTLDSSYEQYF
D gene: NA
J gene: TRBJ2-7
clone size: few
V gene: TRBV10-2

CDR3 DNA: TGCAGTGCTTGGACTATCCTGCGAGATACGCAGTATTTT
CDR3 protein: CSAWTILRDTQYF
D gene: NA
J gene: TRBJ2-3
clone size: few
V gene: TRBV20-1

CDR3 DNA: TGTGCCAGCAGCTTTTTGGCCGGGACAGGGGGCCACGAGCAGTACTTC
CDR3 protein: CASSFLAGTGGHEQYF
D gene: TRBD1
J gene: TRBJ2-7
clone size: NA
V gene: TRBV7-6

CDR3 DNA: TGTGCCAGCACGTCAGGTTCCTACTACGAGCAGTACTTC
CDR3 protein: CASTSGSYYEQYF
D gene: NA
J gene: TRBJ2-7
clone size: few
V gene: TRBV7-9

CDR3 DNA: TGCAGTGCTAGAGGGACTAGCGGGAGGCCCTACAATGAGCAGTTCTTC
CDR3 protein: CSARGTSGRPYNEQFF
D gene: TRBD2
J gene: TRBJ2-1
clone size: few
V gene: TRBV20-1

CDR3 DNA: TGCAGCGTTTACTGGTTTCGGATAGACAGGAACACTGAAGCTTTCTTT
CDR3 protein: CSVYWFRIDRNTEAFF
D gene: NA
J gene: TRBJ1-1
clone size: NA
V gene: TRBV29-1

CDR3 DNA: TGTGCCAGCTGTCGGGCCCCGTTTGATGAAAAACTGTTTTTT
CDR3 protein: CASCRAPFDEKLFF
D gene: NA
J gene: TRBJ1-4
clone size: few
V gene: TRBV12-3/TRBV12-4

CDR3 DNA: TGCAGCGTTGTGGCGGGACCTTCCTACGAGCAGTACTTC
CDR3 protein: CSVVAGPSYEQYF
D gene: NA
J gene: TRBJ2-7
clone size: many
V gene: TRBV29-1

CDR3 DNA: TGTGCCAGCAGCTCCGACAGAGAGCAGTTCTTC
CDR3 protein: CASSSDREQFF
D gene: NA
J gene: TRBJ2-1
clone size: once
V gene: TRBV5-6

CDR3 DNA: TGTGCCAGCAGCAGAGGGGGAGGGAACACCGGGGAGCTGTTTTTT
CDR3 protein: CASSRGGGNTGELFF
D gene: NA
J gene: TRBJ2-2
clone size: NA
V gene: TRBV9

CDR3 DNA: TGCAGTGCTAGTAAGGGGACAGGGGGAGGAGAGCAGTTCTTC
CDR3 protein: CSASKGTGGGEQFF
D gene: TRBD1
J gene: TRBJ2-1
clone size: many
V gene: TRBV20-1

CDR3 DNA: TGCAGTGCCCTTGCCGGGGATCTCCTCCACTTT
CDR3 protein: CSALAGDLLHF
D gene: NA
J gene: TRBJ1-6
clone size: few
V gene: TRBV20-1